These 20 T cell receptor beta chains originate from one sample sequenced in a study of beta chain features in type 1 diabetes (dated by TCRdb to between 2018 and 2020). The protocol used for the library was the immunoSEQ multiplex PCR assay. All of the isolated RNA was reverse transcribed with the High Capacity cDNA Reverse Transcription Kit, so expressed TCRB transcripts were sequenced. This immuneACCESS table, as held by TCRdb, lists in-frame sequences with V and J called but not all clones. Of the missing ones, under half trace to an unresolved V gene in checked studies; the others have no known cause. The sample profile shows 120,000 to 150,000 clones; roughly 7.2% of them were found once. The ten largest account for about 1.4% of the sample. The sample taken for sequencing was central memory CD4+ T cells from blood. These receptors originate from a woman aged 25-40 years in good health.

V is TRBV25-1 and J is TRBJ2-2; TRBD2 matches 11 bases. This CDR3 comprises 16 residues. Germline V gives CDR1 MGHDK, CDR2 SYGVNS. The V gene end was trimmed by 1 base and the J gene end by 5 bases; junction bases not matched to a gene: 3. CDR3 sequence: CASSESTSGSTGELFF. The CDR3 coding sequence is TGTGCCAGCAGTGAATCTACTAGCGGGAGTACCGGGGAGCTGTTTTTT.

This clone has only a few counts. This chain connects TRBV5-1 to TRBJ2-1; 7 bases match TRBD1. The CDR3 runs 13 residues. Germline CDR1 SGHRS, CDR2 YFSETQ. V shed 4 bases, J shed 3 bases, and the junction held 1 base outside the gene matches. This chain's CDR3 is CASSGDSYNEQFF. In DNA, the CDR3 is TGCGCCAGCAGCGGGGACAGCTACAATGAGCAGTTCTTC.

This clone was picked up a small number of times. As DNA, the CDR3 is TGTGCCAGCAGTCGAACCGGCAGGGCAGGCAATGAGCAGTTCTTC. Translation gives CASSRTGRAGNEQFF. The genes are TRBV7-9 and TRBJ2-1, with TRBD1 as a possible D gene (5 bases). The CDR3 runs to 15 residues. Per germline, CDR1 SEHNR and CDR2 FQNEAQ (reference sequence). Between the trimmed V and J ends, which lost 6 bases and 6 bases, there was a span of 18 bases.

This clone was observed a few times. The chain links TRBV28 to TRBJ2-3; D is undetermined. The CDR3 has 12 amino acids. Germline loops: CDR1 MDHEN, CDR2 SYDVKM. V was trimmed by 6 bases and J by 11 bases, leaving 15 bases between them. The CDR3 DNA reads as TGTGCCAGCAGCCCCCCTCTAGTTAGGCAGTATTTT. Residues: CASSPPLVRQYF.

To note about this clone: This sample includes further DNA sequences coding for the same CDR3. The V call is TRBV7-2, the J call TRBJ2-1; D is perhaps TRBD2 (6 bases). CDR1 and CDR2 (germline): SGHTA, FQGNSA. CDR3 length: 13 residues. The ends were cut back, 3 bases at V and 6 bases at J, with 9 bases in the middle. The CDR3 reads CASSLTSTNEQFF. In nucleotides, the CDR3 is TGTGCCAGCAGCTTGACTAGTACCAATGAGCAGTTCTTC.

This clone was detected only a few times. The J gene is TRBJ2-1, the V gene TRBV7-2, with no clear D. Germline assignment: CDR1 SGHTA and CDR2 FQGNSA. The CDR3 runs 14 residues. V was pared by 6 bases and J by 2 bases, with 11 bases between. As DNA, the CDR3 is TGTGCCAGCAGAGAAGACACCGCCTACAATGAGCAGTTCTTC. Translation: CASREDTAYNEQFF.

This clone showed up just a few times. It may be a read error: a sequence one base away is much more abundant. The chain carries TRBV30 and TRBJ2-1; D may be TRBD2 (7 bases). This CDR3 is 20 amino acids long. The V gene's germline CDR1 is GTSNPN and CDR2 SVGIG (reference sequence). The V and J ends lost 0 bases and 8 bases respectively, with 32 bases between them. Here the CDR3 DNA reads TGTGCCTGGAGTGTAGGACCCGGGGGCATGGCGGGGGTGGCGGGGGATGAGCAGTTCTTC. Its protein product is CAWSVGPGGMAGVAGDEQFF.

This clone was seen a handful of times. The V and J genes are TRBV27 and TRBJ2-6; D perhaps matches TRBD2 (6 bases). Trimming took off 5 bases at V and 1 base at J, with 9 bases between the two ends. The CDR3 runs 15 residues. Germline V gene lookup returns CDR1 MNHEY and CDR2 SMNVEV (reference sequence). The CDR3 reads CASSGGGSGANVLTF. CDR3 sequence (DNA): TGTGCCAGCAGTGGGGGAGGTTCTGGGGCCAACGTCCTGACTTTC.

The V call is TRBV5-5, the J call TRBJ2-3; 9 bases are a match to TRBD2. Germline CDR1 SGHKS, CDR2 YYEKEE (reference sequence). This CDR3 comprises 15 residues. The J segment lost 4 bases and the V segment lost 2 bases, leaving 5 bases of the junction unmatched. The chain's CDR3 is CASSFSGGGADTQYF. The CDR3 nucleotides read TGTGCCAGCAGCTTTAGCGGGGGAGGGGCAGATACGCAGTATTTT.

J is TRBJ1-1 and V is TRBV19, with D uncertain. The CDR3 runs 15 residues. Germline assignment: CDR1 LNHDA and CDR2 SQIVND (reference sequence). Deletions cut 10 bases from V and 6 bases from J, with 24 bases between. CDR3 in DNA: TGTGCCACCATTTACCCCGGAGGTATCGTCCCTGAAGCTTTCTTT. Residues: CATIYPGGIVPEAFF.

The V call is TRBV4-2, the J call TRBJ1-5, with D perhaps matching TRBD1 (5 bases). The germline gives CDR1 LGHNA, CDR2 YNFKEQ. CDR3 size: 17 residues. Trimming removed 4 bases from V and 4 bases from J, with 20 bases in between. The CDR3 region has the DNA TGTGCCAGCAGCCCAAGGGCACCGACGACAGTAAATCAGCCCCAGCATTTT. Translating gives CASSPRAPTTVNQPQHF.

This clone was seen only a few times. This chain joins TRBV7-9 and TRBJ2-5; 9 bases line up with TRBD2. The CDR3 contains 13 residues. V gave up 5 bases and J gave up 4 bases; unmatched junction bases: 2. Per the germline V gene, CDR1 is SEHNR and CDR2 is FQNEAQ (reference sequence). The CDR3 sequence: CASSAGGVETQYF. The DNA of the CDR3 is TGTGCCAGCAGCGCGGGGGGGGTAGAGACCCAGTACTTC.

This clone was detected only a few times. V is TRBV15 and J is TRBJ2-5, with a tentative D call TRBD2 (5 bases). Germline V gene sequence: CDR1 LNHNV, CDR2 YYDKDF (reference sequence). The CDR3 extends over 14 amino acids. Trimming left V 5 bases short and J 1 base short, with 11 bases between. In DNA form, the CDR3 reads TGTGCCACCAGCGACGGACTCTCCCAAGAGACCCAGTACTTC. Translating it yields CATSDGLSQETQYF.

V gene TRBV7-2 combines with J gene TRBJ2-7; D is unclear. The CDR3 consists of 12 residues. Trimming took 1 base from V and 1 from J, leaving 2 bases between them. Germline assignment: CDR1 SGHTA and CDR2 FQGNSA. This chain's CDR3 is CASSLVSYEQYF. For the CDR3, the DNA is TGTGCCAGCAGCTTAGTATCCTACGAGCAGTACTTC.

This clone turned up a few times. The chain has TRBV4-1 and TRBJ2-7; 8 nucleotides match TRBD1. The trim removed 0 bases at V and 8 bases at J, leaving 12 bases unmatched. This CDR3 is built from 16 residues. CDR1 and CDR2 (germline): MGHRA, YSYEKL. CDR3 nucleotide sequence: TGCGCCAGCAGCCAAGATTTGCAGGGGGCTATCAAAAAGCAGTACTTC. It translates to CASSQDLQGAIKKQYF.

V usage is TRBV18 and J usage is TRBJ2-1; TRBD2 matches at 8 bases. With V trimmed by 3 bases and J by 7 bases, 5 bases remained unmatched. CDR1 and CDR2 from the germline V gene are KGHSH and LQKENI. CDR3 size: 14 residues. CDR3 sequence reads: CASSPSTSDNEQFF. In DNA, the CDR3 is TGTGCCAGCTCACCTTCGACTAGCGATAATGAGCAGTTCTTC.

This clone was counted only a few times. The CDR3 DNA is TGTGCCAGCAGCGAAGGAGCTAGGGGGAACACCGGGGAGCTGTTTTTT. It translates to CASSEGARGNTGELFF. This chain connects TRBV5-4 to TRBJ2-2, with a possible D match to TRBD1 (5 bases). Germline V gene sequence: CDR1 SGHNT, CDR2 YYREEE (reference sequence). V gave up 4 bases and J gave up 1 base, with 14 bases separating them. CDR3 size: 16 residues.

This clone came up a few times. This chain links TRBV5-5 with TRBJ2-5; TRBD2 matches at 10 bases. The germline V gene has CDR1 SGHKS and CDR2 YYEKEE (reference sequence). CDR3 length: 16 residues. The V segment lost 4 bases and the J segment 5 bases; nucleotides outside the gene matches: 11. The DNA for the CDR3 is TGTGCCAGCAGCCCGGGCGGGGCTAGCGGGAGTGAGACCCAGTACTTC. Protein sequence: CASSPGGASGSETQYF.

The chain recombines TRBV7-9 with TRBJ2-3, with TRBD2 matching 9 bases. The CDR3 loop spans 15 amino acids. In germline, CDR1 is SEHNR, CDR2 FQNEAQ (reference sequence). V lost 1 base to trimming and J lost 6 bases; unmatched junction nucleotides: 5. The CDR3 DNA follows: TGTGCCAGCAGCTTAGTCGCTAGCGGGGCCGATACGCAGTATTTT. Its translation: CASSLVASGADTQYF.

V and J are TRBV7-9 and TRBJ2-5; TRBD1 matches at 9 bases. The assigned J gene may be wrong: the sequence end matches TRBJ2-7 better. The CDR3 length is 14 residues. Germline V lookup: CDR1 SEHNR, CDR2 FQNEAQ (reference sequence). CDR3 sequence (DNA): TGTGCCAGCAGCTTTGGACAGGGGCTCGGCGAGCAGTACTTC. Translated, it gives CASSFGQGLGEQYF.